These 30 T cell receptor beta chains were all obtained from the same sample, sequenced in a study of shared clonotypes between healthy human individuals. Clones were sequenced by immunoSEQ multiplex PCR, and TCRdb holds only the in-frame ones, with some missing. This table has fewer than 3 million clones, just under 95% appearing once. Sample: naive CD4+ T cells from PBMCs. Subset reported: CD45RA+ positively selected. The receptors here all came from a young man in good health. Some clones in this sample may be carry-over from other donors' samples.

About this clone itself: The sample contains more than one DNA sequence encoding this CDR3. This chain connects TRBV5-1 to TRBJ2-1; 10 positions agree with TRBD2. Looked up from germline, CDR1 is SGHRS and CDR2 is YFSETQ. J gave up 5 bases and V 2 bases, and 4 bases lay outside the gene matches. This CDR3 contains 15 residues. This chain's CDR3 is CASSFVAGGNNEQFF. The CDR3 nucleotides are TGCGCCAGCAGCTTCGTAGCGGGAGGAAACAATGAGCAGTTCTTC.

The rearrangement joins TRBV7-2 to TRBJ2-2, with 10 bases aligning to TRBD1. The length of the CDR3 is 15 residues. V dropped 5 bases and J dropped 6; count of bases not matched to a gene: 6. Looked up from germline, CDR1 is SGHTA and CDR2 is FQGNSA. The CDR3 reads CASSQGQGRAGELFF. The CDR3 coding sequence is TGTGCCAGCAGCCAGGGACAGGGGAGGGCCGGGGAGCTGTTTTTT.

The chain couples TRBV28 to TRBJ2-3; 13 bases match TRBD2. The CDR3 loop spans 16 amino acids. The V segment lost 5 bases and the J segment 5 bases; nucleotides outside the gene matches: 7. Germline CDR1 MDHEN, CDR2 SYDVKM. The CDR3: CASSQGLAGSRDTQYF. The CDR3 DNA reads TGTGCCAGCAGTCAGGGACTAGCGGGGAGTAGAGATACGCAGTATTTT. The entire variable domain, with the rest obtained from reference TRBV28 and TRBJ2-3, is as follows: DVKVTQSSRYLVKRTGEKVFLECVQDMDHENMFWYRQDPGLGLRLIYFSYDVKMKEKGDIPEGYSVSREKKERFSLILESASTNQTSMYLCASSQGLAGSRDTQYFGPGTRLTVL.

As for this clone: Distinct nucleotide sequences in the sample also encode this CDR3. V is TRBV28 and J is TRBJ1-5, with D tentatively TRBD1 (5 bases). The CDR3 extends over 12 amino acids. V shed 2 bases and J shed 7 bases, with 6 bases lying between them. Germline loops: CDR1 MDHEN, CDR2 SYDVKM. The CDR3 is CASSLAGQPQHF. CDR3 DNA: TGTGCCAGCAGTTTAGCAGGGCAGCCCCAGCATTTT.

This chain links TRBV7-9 with TRBJ2-7; TRBD2 aligns across 8 bases. The V gene's germline CDR1 is SEHNR and CDR2 FQNEAQ (reference sequence). This CDR3 spans 13 amino acids. The trim removed 7 bases at V and 2 bases at J, leaving 4 bases unmatched. CDR3 DNA sequence: TGTGCCAGCACGAGCGGGAGCACCTACGAGCAGTACTTC. This codes for CASTSGSTYEQYF.

V and J are TRBV23-1 and TRBJ2-5; 9 bases agree with TRBD1. TRBV23-1 has ORF status, its function being uncertain. CDR3 length: 15 amino acids. The V gene end was trimmed by 3 bases and the J gene end by 1 base; junction bases not matched to a gene: 3. The CDR3 nucleotides read TGCGCCAGCAGTCATGACAGGGGGGGCCAAGAGACCCAGTACTTC. As protein: CASSHDRGGQETQYF.

This chain joins TRBV6-5 and TRBJ1-1; possible D gene TRBD1, 6 bases. The CDR3 contains 13 residues. The V gene's germline CDR1 is MNHEY and CDR2 SVGAGI. V lost 2 bases, J lost 10 bases, and 14 bases lay in between. CDR3 nucleotides: TGTGCCAGCAGTTACGACGGACTAGGGGGAGCTTTCTTT. Amino acids: CASSYDGLGGAFF.

This rearrangement joins TRBV13 to TRBJ1-3, with a weak D call TRBD1 (5 bases). Trimming shortened V by 1 base and J by 2 bases, and 6 bases separated the two germline ends. This CDR3 has 14 amino acids. Germline CDR1 is PRHDT and CDR2 is FYEKMQ (reference sequence). DNA for the CDR3: TGTGCCAGCAGCTTAGCGGGGCCTGGAAACACCATATATTTT. Its protein is CASSLAGPGNTIYF.

The chain links TRBV19 to TRBJ1-4; perhaps TRBD1 as D (5 bases). CDR3 length equals 16 residues. Germline CDR1 LNHDA, CDR2 SQIVND (reference sequence). V was clipped by 6 bases and J by 7 bases, with 21 bases between them. CDR3 amino acids: CASSFIPGTLGEKLFF. As DNA, the CDR3 is TGTGCCAGTAGCTTCATACCCGGGACTCTGGGTGAAAAACTGTTTTTT.

The DNA for the CDR3 is TGTGCCAGTACTCCAAACAGGGGGGGTCAGCCCCAGCATTTT. This sequence encodes CASTPNRGGQPQHF. The gene calls are TRBV28 and TRBJ1-5, with 8 bases matching TRBD1. With 9 bases clipped from V and 6 bases from J, the junction kept 10 bases outside the gene matches. Per germline, CDR1 MDHEN and CDR2 SYDVKM. This CDR3 has 14 residues.

The chain uses TRBV28 and TRBJ1-1; D is possibly TRBD1 (6 bases). The CDR3 runs 13 residues. V lost 3 bases and J 12 bases, leaving 17 bases between the germline ends. In germline, CDR1 is MDHEN, CDR2 SYDVKM. CDR3: CASSLRGATVTFF. The CDR3, as DNA: TGTGCCAGCAGTTTGCGGGGGGCAACCGTTACTTTCTTT.

The CDR3 region is CASSPPPTGETQYF. The CDR3 bases are TGTGCCAGCTCACCACCGCCGACTGGAGAGACCCAGTACTTC. The J gene is TRBJ2-5, the V gene TRBV18; D ambiguous. Germline values: CDR1 KGHSH, CDR2 LQKENI. The CDR3 covers 14 residues. Trimming stripped 0 bases from V and 4 bases from J, with 9 bases between. The full variable domain, completed using reference TRBV18 and TRBJ2-5, is NAGVMQNPRHLVRRRGQEARLRCSPMKGHSHVYWYRQLPEEGLKFMVYLQKENIIDESGMPKERFSAEFPKEGPSILRIQQVVRGDSAAYFCASSPPPTGETQYFGPGTRLLVL.

This clone occurred a few times. The gene calls are TRBV5-1 and TRBJ2-2, with a weak D call TRBD1 (5 bases). Deletions cut 4 bases from V and 1 base from J, with 11 bases between. CDR1 and CDR2 from the germline V gene are SGHRS and YFSETQ. CDR3 length: 15 residues. In DNA, the CDR3 is TGCGCCAGCAGCCGGACATCATGGAACACCGGGGAGCTGTTTTTT. Residues: CASSRTSWNTGELFF.

Notes on this clone: This CDR3 is also generated by other DNA sequences in the sample. The J gene is TRBJ2-7, the V gene TRBV9, with D perhaps given as TRBD1 or TRBD2 (5 bases each). From germline, CDR1 is SGDLS and CDR2 YYNGEE. Deletions cut 0 bases from V and 0 bases from J, with 10 bases between. The CDR3 spans 15 residues. Here the CDR3 reads CASSVAPGTSYEQYF. The CDR3 DNA sequence: TGTGCCAGCAGCGTAGCCCCCGGGACCTCCTACGAGCAGTACTTC.

V gene TRBV29-1 combines with J gene TRBJ2-1; 12 nucleotides match TRBD2. The CDR3 is 16 residues long. Germline V gene data show CDR1 as SQVTM and CDR2 as ANQGSEA. Trimming took 8 bases from V and 8 from J; bases not matched to a gene: 16. CDR3 sequence reads: CSLRAPSGRVGDEQFF. The CDR3 bases are TGCAGCCTTAGAGCACCTAGCGGGAGGGTGGGGGATGAGCAGTTCTTC.

The rearrangement joins TRBV11-3 to TRBJ2-1; no definite D call. Germline values: CDR1 SGHNT, CDR2 YENEEA. CDR3 length: 13 residues. The V end lost 4 bases, the J end lost 3 bases, and 7 bases lay between the germline ends. In nucleotides, the CDR3 is TGTGCCAGCAGCTCCGGAGACTACAATGAGCAGTTCTTC. Its translation: CASSSGDYNEQFF.

The table lists this clone with a few counts. The chain couples TRBV28 to TRBJ1-3, with 8 bases aligning to TRBD1. After removal of 3 bases from V and 0 bases from J, the junction contained 10 bases not matched to a gene. The CDR3 consists of 18 residues. Germline assignment: CDR1 MDHEN and CDR2 SYDVKM. CDR3 coding DNA: TGTGCCAGCAGTTTGTCGGACAGGGCATTACACTCTGGAAACACCATATATTTT. Translating it yields CASSLSDRALHSGNTIYF.

The chain has TRBV5-1 and TRBJ2-7, with TRBD2 matching 11 bases. Germline trimming cut 1 base from V and 7 bases from J; bases unmatched to any gene: 7. Germline CDR1 SGHRS, CDR2 YFSETQ. The CDR3 has 15 residues. CDR3 bases: TGCGCCAGCAGCTTGACTAGCGGGAGTCAAGAAGAGCAGTACTTC. It is translated as CASSLTSGSQEEQYF.

J is TRBJ2-7 and V is TRBV28; 9 bases align to TRBD1. Trimming cost V 4 bases and J 4 bases; bases outside gene matches: 14. Germline assignment: CDR1 MDHEN and CDR2 SYDVKM. The CDR3 has 17 residues. CDR3 bases: TGTGCCAGCAGTTCCCACGGCACCGGGACAGGGCGGTACGAGCAGTACTTC. Translated: CASSSHGTGTGRYEQYF. Variable domain in full (rest from reference TRBV28 and TRBJ2-7): DVKVTQSSRYLVKRTGEKVFLECVQDMDHENMFWYRQDPGLGLRLIYFSYDVKMKEKGDIPEGYSVSREKKERFSLILESASTNQTSMYLCASSSHGTGTGRYEQYFGPGTRLTVT.

This chain connects TRBV7-9 to TRBJ1-5; D unclear. Germline CDR1 and CDR2: SEHNR and FQNEAQ (reference sequence). Trimming pared 1 base from V and 4 bases from J, leaving 8 bases between. This CDR3 has 14 residues. The CDR3 DNA reads as TGTGCCAGCAGCTTAGAGTCAGTTAATCAGCCCCAGCATTTT. Its protein is CASSLESVNQPQHF.

The chain is built from TRBV15 and TRBJ2-1; 11 bases line up with TRBD2. The CDR3 runs 15 residues. From germline, CDR1 is LNHNV and CDR2 YYDKDF (reference sequence). Trimming removed 4 bases from V and 5 bases from J; junction bases left unmatched: 4. CDR3 residues: CATSTGLADNNEQFF. The CDR3 nucleotides read TGTGCCACCAGCACGGGACTAGCGGACAACAATGAGCAGTTCTTC.

The chain couples TRBV30 to TRBJ2-7; 10 positions agree with TRBD1. This CDR3 comprises 14 residues. Germline V CDR1 and CDR2: GTSNPN, SVGIG (reference sequence). Unmatched junction bases numbered 8, after V lost 3 bases and J lost 6 bases. The CDR3, as DNA: TGTGCCTGGAGCTATGGACAGGGGGACGGCGAGCAGTACTTC. Translating gives CAWSYGQGDGEQYF. The entire variable domain, with the rest obtained from reference TRBV30 and TRBJ2-7, is as follows: SQTIHQWPATLVQPVGSPLSLECTVEGTSNPNLYWYRQAAGRGLQLLFYSVGIGQISSEVPQNLSASRPQDRQFILSSKKLLLSDSGFYLCAWSYGQGDGEQYFGPGTRLTVT.

In the case of this clone: At one of its ends the junction is not consistent with the germline gene, which may arise from a read error. The chain carries TRBV27 and TRBJ1-5, with 7 bases aligning to TRBD1. The CDR3 consists of 14 residues. Germline values: CDR1 MNHEY, CDR2 SMNVEV (reference sequence). The CDR3 spells CASSLRQGHQSQHF. DNA for the CDR3: TGTGCCAGCAGTTTACGACAGGGACATCAGTCCCAGCATTTT.

The genes are TRBV11-2 and TRBJ1-4; no clear D gene. Germline values: CDR1 SGHAT, CDR2 FQNNGV. This CDR3 comprises 18 residues. Trimming cost V 1 base and J 4 bases, with 19 bases left between them. CDR3 protein: CASSLGTQWSQINEKLFF. CDR3 nucleotides: TGTGCCAGCAGCTTAGGTACCCAATGGAGTCAGATTAATGAAAAACTGTTTTTT.

A word on this clone: This specimen includes other DNA sequences encoding the same CDR3. This rearrangement joins TRBV20-1 to TRBJ2-1; no firm D call. The V end lost 0 bases, the J end lost 9 bases, and 6 bases lay between the germline ends. The CDR3 consists of 11 residues. From germline, CDR1 is DFQATT and CDR2 SNEGSKA (reference sequence). For the CDR3, the DNA is TGCAGTGCTAGAGATACGGGTGAGCAGTTCTTC. As protein: CSARDTGEQFF.

The rearrangement joins TRBV28 to TRBJ2-1, with D unresolved. V gave up 3 bases and J gave up 8 bases, with 5 bases separating them. Germline V lookup: CDR1 MDHEN, CDR2 SYDVKM. The CDR3 is made up of 11 amino acids. The CDR3 sequence: CASSFGYEQFF. CDR3 in DNA: TGTGCCAGCAGTTTTGGGTATGAGCAGTTCTTC.

The V gene is TRBV6-6, the J gene TRBJ1-1, with a possible D match to TRBD1 (5 bases). CDR1 is MNHNY, CDR2 SVGAGI, per germline (reference sequence). The CDR3 has 14 residues. V was cut by 2 bases and J by 1 base, with 8 bases left in between. CDR3 nucleotides: TGTGCCAGCAGTTACAACCAGGGGAACACTGAAGCTTTCTTT. Protein product: CASSYNQGNTEAFF.

Remarks on this clone: Other DNA sequences in the same sample also yield this CDR3. This chain uses TRBV6-1 with TRBJ2-3; 9 bases line up with TRBD2. The CDR3 runs to 14 residues. Germline CDR1 and CDR2: MNHNS and SASEGT. The V and J ends lost 5 bases and 2 bases, in that order; junction bases with no gene match: 2. The CDR3 reads CASSTSGYTDTQYF. The DNA of the CDR3 is TGTGCCAGCAGTACTAGCGGGTACACAGATACGCAGTATTTT.

V is TRBV10-3 and J is TRBJ1-2; D is unclear. The CDR3 contains 14 residues. The germline V gene has CDR1 ENHRY and CDR2 SYGVKD. The V end lost 2 bases, the J end lost 8 bases, and 15 bases lay between the germline ends. CDR3 protein: CAISEEWSRGGYTF. For the CDR3, the DNA is TGTGCCATCAGTGAGGAATGGAGCCGAGGCGGCTACACCTTC.

The V and J genes are TRBV30 and TRBJ1-3; D gene uncertain. Germline-derived CDR1 and CDR2 are GTSNPN and SVGIG (reference sequence). This CDR3 spans 17 amino acids. The V end lost 0 bases, the J end lost 2 bases, and 17 bases lay between the germline ends. CDR3 in DNA: TGTGCCTGGAGTGTTAACAACCCCGGGAGGGCTGGAAACACCATATATTTT. Translating gives CAWSVNNPGRAGNTIYF.